This section outlines one TCR beta chain sequence together with its context. The source of the sample is a study of blood T cell repertoires in COVID-19. Study summary: T cells, B-cell-depleted T cells, or PBMCs supplied cDNA or gDNA.

The V gene end was trimmed by 4 bases and the J gene end by 10 bases; junction bases not matched to a gene: 5. Germline assignment: CDR1 KGHSH and CDR2 LQKENI. CDR3 length equals 14 residues. The method was immunoSEQ multiplex PCR; TCRdb's version includes in-frame clones alone and lacks a portion of them. Here the sample spans 110,000 to 150,000 clones, approximately 90% being singletons. The source of this sequence is an elderly woman with acute or convalescent COVID-19. The chain links TRBV18 to TRBJ1-6, with 9 bases lining up with TRBD1. Sequencing was performed on peripheral blood. DNA for the CDR3: TGTGCCAGCTCACTCGGGACAGGGAACTCACCCCTCCACTTT. This translates into CASSLGTGNSPLHF.